The rows below give T cell receptor beta chains drawn from one sample of a study of CD8 T cells in Susac syndrome. TCRdb redid the calling of the immunoSEQ multiplex PCR reads with MiXCR, one entry per CDR3 protein. This sample has more than 200,000 distinct CDR3 sequences, with about 94% found just once. Sequences were obtained from CD8+ T cells from PBMCs. Receptor source: a human donor with multiple sclerosis. Both conserved end residues are part of each CDR3. Each record gives: CDR3 protein, clone size, J gene, V gene. Some rows have no size entry. The others give once, few or many, or a class for an expanded clone.

cdr3_aa: CASRPSQETQYF
clone_size: NA
j_call: TRBJ2-5
v_call: TRBV7-9

cdr3_aa: CASSSRDSVYEQYF
clone_size: NA
j_call: TRBJ2-7
v_call: TRBV9

cdr3_aa: CASSLEAGRTYEQYF
clone_size: NA
j_call: TRBJ2-7
v_call: TRBV7-6

cdr3_aa: CASSYSKWAGGTEAFF
clone_size: NA
j_call: TRBJ1-1
v_call: TRBV6-5

cdr3_aa: CAWSEDGNTIYF
clone_size: NA
j_call: TRBJ1-3
v_call: TRBV30

cdr3_aa: CASSLALREQYF
clone_size: NA
j_call: TRBJ2-7
v_call: TRBV5-1

cdr3_aa: CASSLSPESDYGYTF
clone_size: NA
j_call: TRBJ1-2
v_call: TRBV5-6

cdr3_aa: CASSQAERTVGNEQFF
clone_size: NA
j_call: TRBJ2-1
v_call: TRBV3-1

cdr3_aa: CASSYNDMYTEAFF
clone_size: NA
j_call: TRBJ1-1
v_call: TRBV7-2

cdr3_aa: CATSRDFQDTEAFF
clone_size: NA
j_call: TRBJ1-1
v_call: TRBV15

cdr3_aa: CASSFKGRGTDTQYF
clone_size: NA
j_call: TRBJ2-3
v_call: TRBV11-2

cdr3_aa: CASSQEQGLYGYTF
clone_size: NA
j_call: TRBJ1-2
v_call: TRBV4-3

cdr3_aa: CASSPGVSEQFF
clone_size: NA
j_call: TRBJ2-1
v_call: TRBV9

cdr3_aa: CATSDRYTFGNTGELFF
clone_size: NA
j_call: TRBJ2-2
v_call: TRBV24-1

cdr3_aa: CASSSKGRLYEQYF
clone_size: NA
j_call: TRBJ2-7
v_call: TRBV27

cdr3_aa: CASSQEPYEQYF
clone_size: NA
j_call: TRBJ2-7
v_call: TRBV3-1

cdr3_aa: CSVPRGVGYTF
clone_size: NA
j_call: TRBJ1-2
v_call: TRBV29-1

cdr3_aa: CSVGGTNEKLFF
clone_size: NA
j_call: TRBJ1-4
v_call: TRBV29-1

cdr3_aa: CASSSLTGGGDLNYGYTF
clone_size: NA
j_call: TRBJ1-2
v_call: TRBV7-8

cdr3_aa: CSVLPRTHNEQFF
clone_size: NA
j_call: TRBJ2-1
v_call: TRBV20-1

cdr3_aa: CASSYSTGGAYGYTF
clone_size: NA
j_call: TRBJ1-2
v_call: TRBV6-5

cdr3_aa: CASSPMTSGRAFEQFF
clone_size: NA
j_call: TRBJ2-1
v_call: TRBV11-2

cdr3_aa: CASNPGDLVQETQYF
clone_size: NA
j_call: TRBJ2-5
v_call: TRBV7-2

cdr3_aa: CASSLFAGTGKIEQYF
clone_size: NA
j_call: TRBJ2-7
v_call: TRBV7-9

cdr3_aa: CAISESGGGAEAFF
clone_size: NA
j_call: TRBJ1-1
v_call: TRBV10-3

cdr3_aa: CASSLRGGQVEDTIYF
clone_size: NA
j_call: TRBJ1-3
v_call: TRBV7-9

cdr3_aa: CAWRKDRGNSYNEQFF
clone_size: NA
j_call: TRBJ2-1
v_call: TRBV30

cdr3_aa: CASSDSAGANIQYF
clone_size: NA
j_call: TRBJ2-4
v_call: TRBV6-4

cdr3_aa: CASKRFGTIRDGYTF
clone_size: NA
j_call: TRBJ1-2
v_call: TRBV5-4

cdr3_aa: CASSRTVEAFF
clone_size: once
j_call: TRBJ1-1
v_call: TRBV19

cdr3_aa: CASSLRIEGYGYTF
clone_size: NA
j_call: TRBJ1-2
v_call: TRBV13

cdr3_aa: CATSDPGLKGDLDTQYF
clone_size: NA
j_call: TRBJ2-3
v_call: TRBV24-1

cdr3_aa: CAWRSGNTIYF
clone_size: NA
j_call: TRBJ1-3
v_call: TRBV30

cdr3_aa: CASSLGGRELFF
clone_size: NA
j_call: TRBJ2-2
v_call: TRBV27

cdr3_aa: CATDRGYTEAFF
clone_size: NA
j_call: TRBJ1-1
v_call: TRBV19

cdr3_aa: CASSSQSNQPQHF
clone_size: few
j_call: TRBJ1-5
v_call: TRBV27

cdr3_aa: CASSTGNEQYF
clone_size: NA
j_call: TRBJ2-7
v_call: TRBV12-3/TRBV12-4

cdr3_aa: CASSLGDSSTEAFF
clone_size: NA
j_call: TRBJ1-1
v_call: TRBV7-9

cdr3_aa: CASSWAGSSYEQYF
clone_size: NA
j_call: TRBJ2-7
v_call: TRBV7-9

cdr3_aa: CASSQERTYYNEQFF
clone_size: NA
j_call: TRBJ2-1
v_call: TRBV4-3

cdr3_aa: CASSSRGLDEQFF
clone_size: NA
j_call: TRBJ2-1
v_call: TRBV7-8

cdr3_aa: CASSLLAGAGGPSDTQYF
clone_size: NA
j_call: TRBJ2-3
v_call: TRBV7-8

cdr3_aa: CASSLGGGGRPGYTF
clone_size: once
j_call: TRBJ1-2
v_call: TRBV7-9

cdr3_aa: CASSQPGQKHEQYF
clone_size: NA
j_call: TRBJ2-7
v_call: TRBV4-1

cdr3_aa: CASSPTGSETQYF
clone_size: NA
j_call: TRBJ2-5
v_call: TRBV12-3/TRBV12-4

cdr3_aa: CATRRWNYGYTF
clone_size: NA
j_call: TRBJ1-2
v_call: TRBV6-2/TRBV6-3